This note documents a single TCR beta chain sequence. The record originates from a study of blood T cell repertoires in COVID-19. Study as a whole: Nucleic acid was either cDNA or gDNA, and it came from T cells, B-cell-depleted T cells, or PBMCs.

Per the original methods: How many nucleated cells were present was estimated from reference gene primer amplification. The table came from immunoSEQ multiplex PCR; TCRdb's copy has only in-frame clones and leaves some out. V, J and clone size are those of that table, while D and trimming were read from the DNA. The data contain 150,000 to 200,000 clones, over 65% of them seen just once; the ten biggest clones take up about 3%. The TCR sequence derives from a woman of 80 years or more with acute or convalescent COVID-19. Sequencing used peripheral blood.

CDR3 sequence reads: CASSLSRAPGNTIYF. The CDR3 DNA is TGTGCCAGCAGCCTCAGCAGGGCGCCTGGAAACACCATATATTTT. This chain uses TRBV4-2 with TRBJ1-3, with D possibly being TRBD1 (5 bases). The CDR3 sequence is 15 residues long. CDR1 is LGHNA, CDR2 YNFKEQ, per germline. Trimming removed 4 bases at V and 2 bases at J, with 12 bases between.